The entry below gives a single TCR beta chain sequence along with its context. The antigen is undetermined. The data were taken from a study of vaccination effects on CD4 cells after COVID-19. Study overall: Pre-vaccine samples were drawn 16 days and one week before the first dose. General observations from the study: The study found marked clonal contraction of infection- and vaccine-induced clones late after vaccination. Mainly new clones induced by vaccination were found among post-vaccine spike-reactive clones in convalescents.

Germline-derived CDR1 and CDR2 are LNHDA and SQIVND (reference sequence). This CDR3 contains 12 residues. V was pared by 3 bases and J by 4 bases, with 5 bases between. Some clones are missing from TCRdb's copy, which holds only in-frame ones; the method was immunoSEQ multiplex PCR. This sample has about 51,000 clones; about 74% occur once, and the top ten carry roughly 8.7%. Subsequent to 10 days of culture, CD4+ T cells were isolated. Confirmation by PCR established that the person had SARS-CoV-2 infection between March and December 2020. The clonotype originates from a human donor who had a prior SARS-CoV-2 infection. Source: CD4+ T cells from PBMCs cultured without peptide, taken before COVID-19 vaccination. The chain combines TRBV19 with TRBJ2-3; D not resolved. The CDR3 protein is CASSIFADTQYF. The CDR3 DNA follows: TGTGCCAGTAGTATTTTTGCAGATACGCAGTATTTT.